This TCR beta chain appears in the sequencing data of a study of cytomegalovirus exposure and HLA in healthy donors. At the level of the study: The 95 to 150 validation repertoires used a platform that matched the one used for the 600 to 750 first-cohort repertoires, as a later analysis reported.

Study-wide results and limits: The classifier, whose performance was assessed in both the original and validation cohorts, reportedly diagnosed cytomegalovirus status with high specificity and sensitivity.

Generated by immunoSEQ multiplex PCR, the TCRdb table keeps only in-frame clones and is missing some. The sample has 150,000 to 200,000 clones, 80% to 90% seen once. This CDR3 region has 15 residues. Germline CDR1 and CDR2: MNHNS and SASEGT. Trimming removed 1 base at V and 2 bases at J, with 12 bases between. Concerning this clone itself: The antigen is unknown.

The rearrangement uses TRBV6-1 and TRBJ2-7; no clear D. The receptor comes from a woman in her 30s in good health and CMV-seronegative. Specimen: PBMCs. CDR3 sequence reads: CASSEGRSAAYEQYF. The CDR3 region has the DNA TGTGCCAGCAGTGAAGGACGCTCCGCGGCCTACGAGCAGTACTTC.